These 14 T cell receptor beta chains came from one sample sequenced in a study of graft-versus-host responses after intestinal transplantation. Some clones are missing from TCRdb's copy, which holds only in-frame ones; the method was immunoSEQ multiplex PCR. The sample includes fewer than 45,000 clones, 91% of them seen just once. This sample comprised PBMCs, obtained 524 days after transplant. All receptors derive from a human patient who received an intestinal transplant, so some T cells may come from the graft donor.

The gene calls are TRBV5-5 and TRBJ2-5; no firm D call. The CDR3 sequence is 14 residues long. The germline CDR1 and CDR2 sequences are SGHKS and YYEKEE (reference sequence). Trimming took off 4 bases at V and 0 bases at J, with 10 bases between the two ends. The CDR3 DNA reads as TGTGCCAGCAGCGAAGCCACGTACCAAGAGACCCAGTACTTC. It encodes CASSEATYQETQYF.

The V gene is TRBV27, the J gene TRBJ2-5; 10 nucleotides match TRBD2. Germline V gene lookup returns CDR1 MNHEY and CDR2 SMNVEV (reference sequence). The V and J ends lost 6 bases and 5 bases, in that order; junction bases with no gene match: 18. This CDR3 is built from 18 residues. The CDR3 DNA reads as TGTGCCAGCAGCCTCGGGGCTAGCGGGAGACCAGGACGGGAGACCCAGTACTTC. Its protein product is CASSLGASGRPGRETQYF.

The chain carries TRBV25-1 and TRBJ2-2; D is uncertain. The CDR3 is made up of 14 amino acids. Trimming took off 5 bases at V and 1 base at J, with 8 bases between the two ends. Germline V gives CDR1 MGHDK, CDR2 SYGVNS. The CDR3 region has the DNA TGTGCCAGCAGTACTGGGTGGAACACCGGGGAGCTGTTTTTT. Its protein product is CASSTGWNTGELFF.

This chain links TRBV9 with TRBJ1-2, with 8 bases that match TRBD1. J gave up 8 bases and V 4 bases, and 7 bases lay outside the gene matches. CDR1 is SGDLS and CDR2 is YYNGEE in the germline V gene. This CDR3 has 13 residues. The CDR3 sequence: CASSSRTGRGYTF. The CDR3 coding sequence is TGTGCCAGCAGCTCCCGGACAGGGCGAGGCTACACCTTC.

This clone was seen a handful of times. The chain employs TRBV29-1 and TRBJ1-1; 8 bases are a match to TRBD1. Germline trimming cut 6 bases from V and 5 bases from J; bases unmatched to any gene: 5. The CDR3 totals 12 residues. Germline CDR1 reads SQVTM; CDR2 reads ANQGSEA. The CDR3 DNA reads TGCAGCGTCCTACAGGGGGTGACTGAAGCTTTCTTT. Its translation: CSVLQGVTEAFF.

This rearrangement joins TRBV19 to TRBJ1-1; D gene unclear. The germline CDR1 and CDR2 sequences are LNHDA and SQIVND (reference sequence). Trimming left V 3 bases short and J 1 base short, with 3 bases between. The CDR3 sequence is 12 residues long. The CDR3 here is CASSIWNTEAFF. The CDR3 coding sequence is TGTGCCAGTAGTATCTGGAACACTGAAGCTTTCTTT.

This chain connects TRBV19 to TRBJ1-1; 7 bases map to TRBD1. Germline V gene data show CDR1 as LNHDA and CDR2 as SQIVND (reference sequence). This CDR3 contains 14 residues. Trimming at V came to 4 bases and at J to 5 bases, leaving 7 bases not matched to a gene. The CDR3 bases are TGTGCCAGTAGTAAGACAGGGAGGGTGACTGAAGCTTTCTTT. This translates into CASSKTGRVTEAFF.

The V gene is TRBV11-2, the J gene TRBJ2-7; 14 bases line up with TRBD2. Germline V gene sequence: CDR1 SGHAT, CDR2 FQNNGV. CDR3 length: 15 amino acids. Trimming took 5 bases from V and 3 from J; bases not matched to a gene: 3. The CDR3, as DNA: TGTGCCAGCAGCCTAGGGACTAGCGGGAGCTACGAGCAGTACTTC. Protein: CASSLGTSGSYEQYF.

The CDR3 sequence is CAISERDRPPLHF. CDR3 sequence (DNA): TGTGCCATCAGTGAGCGGGATCGGCCCCCCCTCCACTTT. The V gene is TRBV10-3, the J gene TRBJ1-6, with D hard to call. The CDR3 runs to 13 residues. In germline, CDR1 is ENHRY, CDR2 SYGVKD. The ends were cut back, 2 bases at V and 13 bases at J, with 12 bases in the middle.

J is TRBJ1-5 and V is TRBV28, with D unclear. The V end lost 3 bases, the J end lost 4 bases, and 1 base lay between the germline ends. CDR1 is MDHEN and CDR2 is SYDVKM in the germline V gene. This CDR3 comprises 11 residues. The CDR3 protein is CASSFNQPQHF. Written as DNA, the CDR3 is TGTGCCAGCAGTTTTAATCAGCCCCAGCATTTT.

The CDR3 nucleotides are TGTGCCAGCTCACCACGCGTAGCAACCTTGGACAGGCGTAACTACAATGAGCAGTTCTTC. Residues: CASSPRVATLDRRNYNEQFF. The gene calls are TRBV18 and TRBJ2-1; 7 bases line up with TRBD1. V shed 1 base, J shed 3 bases, and the junction held 18 bases outside the gene matches. Germline V gives CDR1 KGHSH, CDR2 LQKENI. The CDR3 runs to 20 residues.

This clone was found once. The genes are TRBV2 and TRBJ2-1, with 7 bases matching TRBD2. This CDR3 is 17 amino acids long. CDR1 is SNHLY and CDR2 is FYNNEI in the germline V gene. Unmatched junction bases numbered 7, after V lost 2 bases and J lost 0 bases. The CDR3 nucleotides read TGTGCCAGCAGTGAAACCCTGACTAGCCCCTCCTACAATGAGCAGTTCTTC. This sequence encodes CASSETLTSPSYNEQFF.

This clone was observed once. The CDR3 loop reads CASSARAGGVTDTQYF. For the CDR3, the DNA is TGTGCCAGCAGCGCTAGAGCGGGAGGGGTGACAGATACGCAGTATTTT. The chain uses TRBV7-3 and TRBJ2-3; 10 nucleotides align to TRBD2. This CDR3 comprises 16 residues. Germline assignment: CDR1 SGHTA and CDR2 FQGTGA. With 5 bases clipped from V and 3 bases from J, the junction kept 8 bases outside the gene matches.

The chain uses TRBV7-6 and TRBJ2-7, with TRBD2 matching 7 bases. The CDR3 spans 13 residues. Germline V gene lookup returns CDR1 SGHVS and CDR2 FNYEAQ. V dropped 5 bases and J dropped 4; count of bases not matched to a gene: 5. In DNA, the CDR3 is TGTGCCAGCAGCCCCGGGACTAAGTACGAGCAGTACTTC. Its protein is CASSPGTKYEQYF.